The 17 T cell receptor beta chains below come from one sample, sequenced in a study of T cells in Graves' hyperthyroidism and ophthalmopathy. Researchers amplified the TCR beta CDR3 regions from RNA transcripts. Initially, a first-round RT-PCR of the TCR CDR3 employed the HTBI primer set. TCRdb re-analysed the multiplex PCR reads in MiXCR, keeping a single row per CDR3 protein. The repertoire holds roughly 100,000 distinct CDR3 sequences, 40% to 50% seen once, with 20% to 30% in the top ten. Sequencing was carried out using blood. The receptors derive from a man aged 35 to 55 with Graves' hyperthyroidism.

Ten or more counts support this clonotype. This chain joins TRBV5-5 and TRBJ2-5; 12 bases align to TRBD1. Trimming took 4 bases from V and 7 from J; bases not matched to a gene: 5. The CDR3 is made up of 14 amino acids. Germline V gene data show CDR1 as SGHKS and CDR2 as YYEKEE (reference sequence). CDR3: CASSPGTGGSTQYF. CDR3 nucleotides: TGTGCCAGCAGCCCCGGGACAGGGGGCTCGACCCAGTACTTC.

This clonotype was recorded a few times. This chain joins TRBV12-5 and TRBJ2-1; 7 bases align to TRBD2. Germline CDR1 reads LGHNT; CDR2 reads FRNRAP. The CDR3 is 16 amino acids. J lost 6 bases, V lost 4 bases, and 12 bases had no gene match. CDR3 sequence (DNA): TGTGCTAGTGGTTCAACAGTCTCGGGGGGTGGCAATGAGCAGTTCTTC. Encoded protein: CASGSTVSGGGNEQFF.

This clonotype was seen a few times. The chain joins TRBV4-2 to TRBJ1-1; 7 bases fit TRBD1. Germline CDR1 and CDR2: LGHNA and YNFKEQ. The ends lost 4 bases at V and 1 base at J; junction bases unmatched: 15. The CDR3 runs to 18 residues. The CDR3 reads CASSPRLWAGGQNTEAFF. CDR3 nucleotides: TGTGCCAGCAGCCCCCGATTATGGGCAGGGGGGCAGAACACTGAAGCTTTCTTT.

This clonotype occurred many times. The chain couples TRBV6-1 to TRBJ2-2; weak D call: TRBD2 (6 bases). The length of the CDR3 is 14 residues. V shed 7 bases and J shed 7 bases, with 16 bases lying between them. Germline V gene lookup returns CDR1 MNHNS and CDR2 SASEGT. CDR3 sequence (DNA): TGTGCCAGCATCTCACTGGCGGGGAACGGGGAGCTGTTTTTT. Translation gives CASISLAGNGELFF.

CDR3 residues: CASSLRQGTDTQYF. DNA of the CDR3: TGTGCCAGCAGTCTCCGACAGGGCACAGATACGCAGTATTTT. The chain is built from TRBV28 and TRBJ2-3, with D maybe TRBD1 (6 bases). V was pared by 5 bases and J by 1 base, with 10 bases between. CDR1 is MDHEN and CDR2 is SYDVKM in the germline V gene. The CDR3 is made up of 14 amino acids.

This clonotype was detected many times. The CDR3 DNA reads TGCGCCAGCACCCCGCCTAGGACAGGGGAGGGTATCACTGAAGCTTTCTTT. Protein product: CASTPPRTGEGITEAFF. The rearrangement links TRBV5-1 to TRBJ1-1, with TRBD1 identical over 9 bases. This CDR3 is 17 amino acids long. J lost 4 bases, V lost 6 bases, and 16 bases had no gene match. From germline, CDR1 is SGHRS and CDR2 YFSETQ.

In this sample, this clonotype turned up a few times. The chain joins TRBV12-5 to TRBJ2-1; D remains ambiguous. The V end was cut by 7 bases, the J end by 0 bases, with 13 bases between. Germline assignment: CDR1 LGHNT and CDR2 FRNRAP. The CDR3 loop spans 15 amino acids. CDR3 protein: CASAALESSYNEQFF. The CDR3 coding sequence is TGTGCTAGTGCCGCACTCGAGAGCTCCTACAATGAGCAGTTCTTC.

This clonotype was counted at least ten times. The chain recombines TRBV4-2 with TRBJ2-7, with D tentatively TRBD1 (6 bases). Per germline, CDR1 LGHNA and CDR2 YNFKEQ. This CDR3 is built from 15 residues. The V end was cut by 4 bases, the J end by 1 base, with 14 bases between. This chain's CDR3 is CASSPYEGDSYEQYF. DNA for the CDR3: TGTGCCAGCAGCCCCTATGAGGGGGATTCCTACGAGCAGTACTTC.

This clonotype has a handful of counts. This chain connects TRBV6-6 to TRBJ1-5; D not resolved. Per the germline V gene, CDR1 is MNHNY and CDR2 is SVGAGI (reference sequence). V lost 5 bases and J 0 bases, leaving 14 bases between the germline ends. The CDR3 runs to 16 residues. The CDR3 protein is CASSRRTGNSNQPQHF. CDR3 DNA sequence: TGTGCCAGCAGTCGCAGGACGGGTAATAGCAATCAGCCCCAGCATTTT.

The J gene is TRBJ1-3, the V gene TRBV28; D uncertain. Trimming took 7 bases from V and 9 from J, leaving 16 bases between them. The CDR3 is 13 amino acids. The germline gives CDR1 MDHEN, CDR2 SYDVKM. The CDR3 sequence is CASNPGPKGTIYF. Written as DNA, the CDR3 is TGTGCCAGCAATCCGGGCCCCAAAGGCACCATATATTTT.

This clonotype showed up many times. The chain uses TRBV7-9 and TRBJ1-1; a weak D match, TRBD1 (5 bases). The CDR3 is made up of 14 amino acids. From germline, CDR1 is SEHNR and CDR2 FQNEAQ (reference sequence). Trimming left V 5 bases short and J 2 bases short, with 12 bases between. The CDR3 DNA is TGTGCCAGCAGCCCGGCGGGGGTAAACACTGAAGCTTTCTTT. This codes for CASSPAGVNTEAFF.

This clonotype was seen repeatedly, ten times or more. The chain is built from TRBV2 and TRBJ2-7; D remains ambiguous. Germline CDR1 and CDR2: SNHLY and FYNNEI. This CDR3 contains 16 residues. The germline V and J ends were trimmed by 3 bases and 0 bases, with 15 bases remaining between them. CDR3: CASSDGQILLSYEQYF. The CDR3, as DNA: TGTGCCAGCAGTGACGGGCAGATCTTACTCTCCTACGAGCAGTACTTC.

Details on this clonotype: The junction shows a germline mismatch at one end, possibly a read error. The chain joins TRBV20-1 to TRBJ2-2, with D maybe TRBD2 (5 bases). Germline loops: CDR1 DFQATT, CDR2 SNEGSKA (reference sequence). The CDR3 sequence is 14 residues long. The CDR3 region has the DNA TGCAGTGCTAGCCAGAACCGCCCCGCCGGGGAGCTGCTTTTT. Translating gives CSASQNRPAGELLF.

This clonotype was picked up many times. The gene calls are TRBV28 and TRBJ1-6; the D gene is possibly TRBD1 (5 bases). The CDR3 sequence is 12 residues long. V gave up 10 bases and J gave up 10 bases, with 14 bases separating them. Germline V gene data show CDR1 as MDHEN and CDR2 as SYDVKM. The CDR3 here is CAISFEGSPLHF. The CDR3 bases are TGTGCCATCTCCTTCGAGGGGTCACCCCTCCACTTT.

With regard to this clonotype: This could be a read error, since a much larger clone is one nucleotide away. The rearrangement uses TRBV5-5 and TRBJ2-1; 7 bases are a match to TRBD1. This CDR3 region has 17 residues. Germline CDR1 reads SGHKS; CDR2 reads YYEKEE (reference sequence). With V trimmed by 4 bases and J by 8 bases, 18 bases remained unmatched. DNA of the CDR3: TGTGCCAGCAGCCACAAAGACTCACAGGGGATTCTCGATGAGCAGTTCTTC. Translation gives CASSHKDSQGILDEQFF.

At least ten counts were recorded for this clonotype. J is TRBJ1-2 and V is TRBV6-2 or TRBV6-3, with D possibly matching TRBD1 (6 bases). Germline CDR1 and CDR2: MNHEY and SVGEGT. CDR3 length: 11 residues. V was pared by 5 bases and J by 6 bases, with 7 bases between. This CDR3 is CASSQGNGYTF. The CDR3, as DNA: TGTGCCAGCAGTCAGGGGAATGGCTACACCTTC.

On this clonotype: One junction end disagrees with the germline gene, perhaps due to a read error. The V gene is TRBV29-1, the J gene TRBJ2-3; 7 bases agree with TRBD2. CDR1 and CDR2 from the germline V gene are SQVTM and ANQGSEA. The CDR3 covers 15 residues. The CDR3 protein is CSVGGTNGRTDTQYF. In nucleotides, the CDR3 is TGCAGCGTTGGCGGGACTAACGGGAGGACGGATACGCAGTATTTC.